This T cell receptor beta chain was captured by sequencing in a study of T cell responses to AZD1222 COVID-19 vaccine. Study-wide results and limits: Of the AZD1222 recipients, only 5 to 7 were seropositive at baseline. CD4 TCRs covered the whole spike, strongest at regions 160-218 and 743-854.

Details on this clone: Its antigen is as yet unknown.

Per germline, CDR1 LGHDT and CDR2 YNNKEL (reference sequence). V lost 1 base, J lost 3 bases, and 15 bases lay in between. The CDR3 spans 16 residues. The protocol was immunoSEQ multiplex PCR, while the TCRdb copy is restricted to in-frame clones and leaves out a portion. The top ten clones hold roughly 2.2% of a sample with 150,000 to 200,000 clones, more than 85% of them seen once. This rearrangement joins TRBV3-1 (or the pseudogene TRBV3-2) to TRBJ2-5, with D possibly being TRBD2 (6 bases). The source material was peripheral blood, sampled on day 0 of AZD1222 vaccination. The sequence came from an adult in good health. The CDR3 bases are TGTGCCAGCAGCCAAGCCCCGGGTTGGGGGGAAGAGACCCAGTACTTC. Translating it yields CASSQAPGWGEETQYF.